These 4 T cell receptor beta chains came from one sample sequenced in a study of T cells in Graves' hyperthyroidism and ophthalmopathy. Amplification targeted TCR beta CDR3 regions from RNA transcripts. First-round RT-PCR of the TCR CDR3 relied on the HTBI primer set. TCRdb reanalysed the multiplex PCR reads using MiXCR and keeps one entry per CDR3 protein. The table records about 500,000 distinct CDR3 sequences, about 15% of them present only once. The sequenced sample was blood. The receptors shown here come from a woman younger than 45 with Graves' ophthalmopathy.

This clonotype showed up many times. The chain employs TRBV28 and TRBJ1-2; D is uncertain. V was pared by 7 bases and J by 0 bases, with 6 bases between. The CDR3 spans 12 residues. The germline CDR1 and CDR2 sequences are MDHEN and SYDVKM. CDR3 in amino acids: CASTSANYGYTF. CDR3 bases: TGTGCCAGCACCTCGGCTAACTATGGCTACACCTTC.

This clonotype has a count of ten or more. The chain uses TRBV2 and TRBJ2-5; no firm D call. Germline V gene data show CDR1 as SNHLY and CDR2 as FYNNEI. Trimming pared 1 base from V and 5 bases from J, leaving 8 bases between. The CDR3 contains 13 residues. The CDR3 coding sequence is TGTGCCAGCAGTGAAGGGCGGATGGAGACCCAGTACTTC. It encodes CASSEGRMETQYF.

At least ten counts were recorded for this clonotype. The rearrangement joins TRBV11-2 to TRBJ2-5, with TRBD2 matching over 7 bases. The CDR3 is 13 amino acids. The V gene end was trimmed by 4 bases and the J gene end by 3 bases; junction bases not matched to a gene: 2. Germline V gene sequence: CDR1 SGHAT, CDR2 FQNNGV. The CDR3 DNA is TGTGCCAGCAGCTGGGGGGGGAAAGAGACCCAGTACTTC. Its translation is CASSWGGKETQYF.

This sequence joins TRBV28 and TRBJ1-4, with 8 bases matching TRBD1. With V trimmed by 5 bases and J by 3 bases, 5 bases remained unmatched. Germline-derived CDR1 and CDR2 are MDHEN and SYDVKM. The CDR3 totals 15 residues. CDR3 sequence reads: CASSPSGQANEKLFF. CDR3 DNA: TGTGCCAGCAGTCCGTCGGGACAGGCTAATGAAAAACTGTTTTTT.